This TCR beta chain was sequenced for a study of identifying expanded T cells in peripheral blood. Study results and limitations: Around 1.2 clones differed between technical replicates, versus roughly 16 and 20 over time.

TCRdb's table, derived via immunoSEQ multiplex PCR, lists solely in-frame clones and lacks some. The data contain 65,000 to 95,000 clones, about 90% of them singletons. The CDR3 covers 15 residues. The V gene end was trimmed by 4 bases and the J gene end by 3 bases; junction bases not matched to a gene: 9. Germline V gene data show CDR1 as SGDLS and CDR2 as YYNGEE. For this clone: Its antigen remains unknown.

The V gene is TRBV9, the J gene TRBJ1-2; 7 bases are a match to TRBD1. Sequencing was done on a sample of blood. The clonotype comes from a person aged 18 to 70 in good health. The CDR3 DNA sequence: TGTGCCAGCAGCCCTGGACAGGAAAGGTACTATGGCTACACCTTC. Its translation: CASSPGQERYYGYTF.